This is a list of T cell receptor beta chains from one sample in a study of blood T cell repertoires in COVID-19. Produced via immunoSEQ multiplex PCR; TCRdb's table is partial and in-frame only. The sample yields roughly 70,000 clones, 76% seen once. The sample consisted of peripheral blood. The receptors stem from a man in his 60s with COVID-19, enrolled during active disease. Each CDR3 is given with its conserved first and last residue. The order of the fields is V gene, J gene, clone size, CDR3 length, D gene, CDR3 protein, CDR3 DNA. A D gene is named only where the DNA matches it firmly. Part of the rows lack a size; the others show once, few, many or a class for expanded clones.

>TRBV3-1/TRBV3-2|TRBJ1-2|.|17|.
CASSLAPPPGTNYGYTF
TGTGCCAGCAGCCTTGCTCCGCCGCCAGGTACTAACTATGGCTACACCTTC
>TRBV29-1|TRBJ2-6|.|13|.
CSVGLGGANVLTF
TGCAGCGTGGGACTGGGTGGGGCCAACGTCCTGACTTTC
>TRBV28|TRBJ2-6|.|17|TRBD1
CASSSGTASSGANVLTF
TGTGCCAGCAGTTCCGGGACAGCCTCCTCTGGGGCCAACGTCCTGACTTTC
>TRBV30|TRBJ1-3|.|14|.
CAWSRVNPGNTIYF
TGTGCCTGGAGTCGAGTCAACCCTGGAAACACCATATATTTT
>TRBV11-2|TRBJ2-3|.|16|.
CASSLDQGEGTDTQYF
TGTGCCAGCAGCTTAGATCAGGGTGAGGGCACAGATACGCAGTATTTT
>TRBV10-3|TRBJ2-2|.|12|.
CAIRTDTGELFF
TGTGCCATCAGGACAGACACCGGGGAGCTGTTTTTT
>TRBV7-9|TRBJ2-1|.|15|.
CASSFVGATYNEQFF
TGTGCCAGCAGCTTCGTGGGGGCAACCTACAATGAGCAGTTCTTC
>TRBV19|TRBJ1-1|.|13|.
CASTMGGWTEAFF
TGTGCCAGTACCATGGGGGGATGGACTGAAGCTTTCTTT
>TRBV5-1|TRBJ2-5|.|16|.
CASSSNRETGEETQYF
TGCGCCAGCAGCTCCAACCGGGAAACGGGTGAAGAGACCCAGTACTTC
>TRBV3-1/TRBV3-2|TRBJ1-1|.|13|TRBD1
CASSSYRGTEAFF
TGTGCCAGCAGCTCTTACAGGGGAACTGAAGCTTTCTTT
>TRBV30|TRBJ2-7|.|16|TRBD1
CAWSVLKVGQGTEQYF
TGTGCCTGGAGTGTACTCAAGGTGGGACAGGGAACCGAGCAGTACTTC
>TRBV9|TRBJ2-5|.|15|.
CASSVGAALGGTQYF
TGTGCCAGCAGCGTAGGGGCAGCACTAGGGGGGACCCAGTACTTC
>TRBV6-4|TRBJ2-7|once|14|TRBD1
CAKWTGKTTYEQYF
TGTGCCAAATGGACAGGGAAGACTACCTACGAGCAGTACTTC
>TRBV5-1|TRBJ1-1|.|13|TRBD1
CASRESRGPEAFF
TGCGCCAGCAGGGAAAGTAGGGGGCCTGAAGCTTTCTTT
>TRBV5-5|TRBJ1-6|once|16|.
CASSPRGLTNNSPLHF
TGTGCCAGCAGCCCCAGGGGCCTTACGAATAATTCACCCCTCCACTTT
>TRBV7-2|TRBJ2-2|.|15|.
CASSPAGAPGGELFF
TGTGCCAGCAGCCCGGCGGGGGCCCCTGGTGGGGAGCTGTTTTTT
>TRBV27|TRBJ1-6|medium-sized|14|TRBD1
CASEGDSYNSPLHF
TGTGCCAGCGAGGGGGACAGCTATAATTCACCCCTCCACTTT
>TRBV19|TRBJ1-1|.|13|.
CASSEQGITEAFF
TGTGCCAGTAGTGAACAGGGCATCACTGAAGCTTTCTTT
>TRBV19|TRBJ1-1|.|15|TRBD1
CASKRRTGVITEAFF
TGTGCCAGTAAACGGCGGACAGGGGTTATCACTGAAGCTTTCTTT
>TRBV24-1|TRBJ2-5|.|12|.
CATSDPGTPQYF
TGTGCCACCAGTGATCCCGGGACTCCCCAGTACTTC
>TRBV10-3|TRBJ1-2|.|14|.
CAISETTGYHGYTF
TGTGCCATCAGTGAGACGACAGGATACCATGGCTACACCTTC
>TRBV30|TRBJ2-3|.|14|.
CAWSLGSGGDTQYF
TGTGCCTGGAGTTTAGGTTCAGGGGGGGATACGCAGTATTTT
>TRBV12-5|TRBJ2-1|.|16|TRBD2
CASGLRLAGAYNEQFF
TGTGCTAGTGGTTTGCGGCTAGCGGGGGCCTACAATGAGCAGTTCTTC
>TRBV18|TRBJ2-1|.|17|.
CASSPQGAGVDLDEQFF
TGTGCCAGCTCACCACAAGGGGCTGGAGTCGATCTGGATGAGCAGTTCTTC
>TRBV18|TRBJ2-5|.|15|.
CASSPPGEYQETQYF
TGTGCCAGCTCACCGCCAGGGGAGTACCAAGAGACCCAGTACTTC
>TRBV13|TRBJ2-7|once|15|TRBD2
CASSSLAGLSYEQYF
TGTGCCAGCAGCTCCCTAGCGGGACTCTCCTACGAGCAGTACTTC
>TRBV11-3|TRBJ1-6|once|13|.
CASSLPVNSPLHF
TGTGCCAGCAGCTTACCGGTTAATTCACCCCTCCACTTT
>TRBV10-3|TRBJ2-7|.|12|.
CAISQSLREQYF
TGTGCCATCAGTCAGAGCTTGAGGGAGCAGTACTTC
>TRBV6-5|TRBJ1-3|.|16|TRBD1
CASSSRTGGAGNTIYF
TGTGCCAGCAGTTCCCGGACAGGGGGGGCTGGAAACACCATATATTTT
>TRBV30|TRBJ2-1|.|14|.
CAWSPPGHINEQFF
TGTGCCTGGAGTCCTCCGGGACACATCAATGAGCAGTTCTTC
>TRBV3-1/TRBV3-2|TRBJ1-1|.|11|.
CASSAEAEAFF
TGTGCCAGCAGCGCAGAGGCTGAAGCTTTCTTT
>TRBV29-1|TRBJ1-2|.|11|TRBD1
CRAGTDYGYTF
TGCAGGGCCGGGACAGACTATGGCTACACCTTC
>TRBV19|TRBJ2-3|once|14|.
CASSSGSGTDTQYF
TGTGCCAGTAGTTCGGGGTCCGGCACAGATACGCAGTATTTT
>TRBV9|TRBJ1-2|.|13|TRBD1
CASSKDRGVGYTF
TGTGCCAGCAGCAAGGACAGGGGGGTTGGCTACACCTTC
>TRBV3-1/TRBV3-2|TRBJ2-7|.|16|.
CASSSQVATVRSEQYF
TGTGCCAGCAGCTCCCAAGTGGCAACGGTCCGGAGTGAGCAGTACTTC
>TRBV6-5|TRBJ1-2|few|11|.
CASSQGQSYTF
TGTGCCAGCAGCCAGGGTCAGAGCTACACCTTC
>TRBV4-1|TRBJ1-2|once|13|.
CASSQEPGSGYTF
TGCGCCAGCAGCCAAGAGCCAGGGTCTGGCTACACCTTC
>TRBV5-1|TRBJ2-1|once|15|TRBD1
CASSRGQGGHNEQFF
TGCGCCAGCAGCCGGGGACAGGGGGGGCACAATGAGCAGTTCTTC
>TRBV3-1/TRBV3-2|TRBJ2-3|.|12|.
CASSRGLDTQYF
TGTGCCAGCAGCAGGGGCTTAGATACGCAGTATTTT
>TRBV6-2/TRBV6-3|TRBJ2-7|.|17|TRBD2
CASSYSSSLAGRYEQYF
TGTGCCAGCAGTTACTCGTCATCGCTAGCGGGACGGTACGAGCAGTACTTC
>TRBV5-1|TRBJ2-6|.|13|.
CASTWPGANVLTF
TGCGCCAGCACCTGGCCTGGGGCCAACGTCCTGACTTTC
>TRBV5-4|TRBJ1-2|.|13|TRBD1
CASSLQGADGYTF
TGTGCCAGCAGCCTACAGGGGGCGGATGGCTACACCTTC
>TRBV7-9|TRBJ2-3|.|15|TRBD2
CASSPPAAGGHTQYF
TGTGCCAGCAGCCCTCCCGCGGCGGGAGGGCATACGCAGTATTTT
>TRBV20-1|TRBJ2-2|.|13|.
CSASGGFGGELFF
TGCAGTGCTAGTGGAGGATTCGGCGGGGAGCTGTTTTTT
>TRBV18|TRBJ2-3|once|15|TRBD2
CASSPTSGFADTQYF
TGTGCCAGCTCACCAACTAGCGGGTTCGCAGATACGCAGTATTTT
>TRBV16|TRBJ1-2|few|13|.
CASSQEGAYGYTF
TGTGCCAGCAGCCAGGAAGGGGCGTATGGCTACACCTTC
>TRBV9|TRBJ2-1|.|17|.
CASSVGTTNFARGEQFF
TGTGCCAGCAGCGTAGGGACAACTAACTTTGCAAGGGGTGAGCAGTTCTTC
>TRBV4-2|TRBJ2-1|.|18|TRBD2
CASSQGDIRLAVYNEQFF
TGTGCCAGCAGCCAAGGGGATATACGACTAGCGGTTTACAATGAGCAGTTCTTC
>TRBV4-2|TRBJ2-2|few|18|TRBD2
CASSHDVGLAGGAGELFF
TGTGCCAGCAGCCACGATGTGGGACTAGCGGGAGGGGCCGGGGAGCTGTTTTTT